The 14 T cell receptor beta chains given below trace back to one sample, sequenced in a study of blood T cell repertoires in COVID-19. Using immunoSEQ multiplex PCR, the repertoire was profiled, and TCRdb retains in-frame clones only, with some absent. Counted here are approximately 100,000 clones, about 78% occurring once; the ten biggest clones make up around 4.7%. Sequenced sample: peripheral blood. These receptors all come from a human donor in a cohort sampled during active or convalescent COVID-19.

The CDR3 spells CASSADSSSGNTIYF. The CDR3 DNA is TGTGCCAGTAGTGCAGACAGTTCCTCTGGAAACACCATATATTTT. The chain joins TRBV19 to TRBJ1-3; the D gene is possibly TRBD1 (5 bases). There are 15 residues in the CDR3. V lost 5 bases and J lost 0, with 11 bases in between. Per the germline V gene, CDR1 is LNHDA and CDR2 is SQIVND (reference sequence).

The chain uses TRBV7-2 and TRBJ2-5, with D possibly being TRBD1 (6 bases). This CDR3 has 14 amino acids. Germline V gives CDR1 SGHTA, CDR2 FQGNSA. The germline V and J ends were trimmed by 5 bases and 2 bases, with 12 bases remaining between them. CDR3 sequence: CASSPDRSQETQYF. The CDR3 DNA is TGTGCCAGCAGCCCCGACAGGTCTCAAGAGACCCAGTACTTC.

The chain employs TRBV2 and TRBJ1-4, with 10 bases lining up with TRBD1. V shed 3 bases and J 8 bases; nucleotides not matched to a gene: 12. Germline values: CDR1 SNHLY, CDR2 FYNNEI. This CDR3 is 17 amino acids long. The CDR3 sequence is CASSDGDRGRSVEKLFF. For the CDR3, the DNA is TGTGCCAGCAGTGATGGGGACAGGGGCAGGTCAGTGGAAAAACTGTTTTTT.

This clone was observed a single time. This chain uses TRBV10-3 with TRBJ1-1, with 8 positions matching TRBD1. V was pared by 7 bases and J by 1 base, with 2 bases of the junction left unmatched. This CDR3 contains 13 residues. CDR1 ENHRY and CDR2 SYGVKD come from the germline V gene. DNA of the CDR3: TGTGCCATCAAAGGACAGGGGAACACTGAAGCTTTCTTT. Translation: CAIKGQGNTEAFF.

The chain carries TRBV7-9 and TRBJ1-4, with 9 bases matching TRBD1. The germline V gene has CDR1 SEHNR and CDR2 FQNEAQ (reference sequence). V shed 5 bases, J shed 5 bases, and the junction held 6 bases outside the gene matches. The CDR3 spans 15 residues. The CDR3 here is CASSGTGTGNEKLFF. CDR3 in DNA: TGTGCCAGCAGCGGCACCGGGACAGGGAATGAAAAACTGTTTTTT.

The chain combines TRBV5-1 with TRBJ2-2; TRBD2 agrees at 7 bases. CDR3 size: 17 residues. CDR1 and CDR2 (germline): SGHRS, YFSETQ. The trim removed 3 bases at V and 6 bases at J, leaving 14 bases unmatched. Written as DNA, the CDR3 is TGCGCCAGCAGCTATCCTTGGGCGGGGGTTGCAGCCGGGGAGCTGTTTTTT. Translation: CASSYPWAGVAAGELFF.

The V gene is TRBV11-2, the J gene TRBJ2-7, with D perhaps matching TRBD1 (6 bases). This CDR3 contains 14 residues. Trimming stripped 5 bases from V and 5 bases from J, with 16 bases between. Per germline, CDR1 SGHAT and CDR2 FQNNGV. The CDR3 DNA reads TGTGCCAGCAGCCACCAGGGGCTACCACACGAGCAGTACTTC. Amino acids: CASSHQGLPHEQYF.

V usage is TRBV6-6 and J usage is TRBJ2-1; the D gene is possibly TRBD2 (6 bases). CDR3 length equals 15 residues. V lost 7 bases and J lost 0, with 13 bases in between. Germline CDR1 and CDR2: MNHNY and SVGAGI (reference sequence). The CDR3 here is CASILSGGSYNEQFF. The CDR3 region has the DNA TGTGCCAGCATTTTGTCCGGGGGCTCCTACAATGAGCAGTTCTTC.

In nucleotides, the CDR3 is TGTGCCAGCAGCCTAGACAGGGGGCAATCAGGGTACGAGCAGTACTTC. Protein: CASSLDRGQSGYEQYF. V gene TRBV7-2 combines with J gene TRBJ2-7, with 10 bases lining up with TRBD1. J was trimmed by 4 bases and V by 5 bases; bases with no gene match: 11. CDR1 is SGHTA, CDR2 FQGNSA, per germline. This CDR3 region has 16 residues.

V is TRBV29-1 and J is TRBJ1-1; D gene uncertain. The CDR3 consists of 14 residues. V lost 1 base to trimming and J lost 1 base, with 10 bases between them. Germline V gives CDR1 SQVTM, CDR2 ANQGSEA. In DNA form, the CDR3 reads TGCAGCGTTGAAGTGGCGGGGAAGAACACTGAAGCTTTCTTT. It is translated as CSVEVAGKNTEAFF. Full variable domain (missing parts from reference TRBV29-1 and TRBJ1-1): SAVISQKPSRDICQRGTSLTIQCQVDSQVTMMFWYRQQPGQSLTLIATANQGSEATYESGFVIDKFPISRPNLTFSTLTVSNMSPEDSSIYLCSVEVAGKNTEAFFGQGTRLTVV.

The chain couples TRBV30 to TRBJ1-4, with 11 bases identical to TRBD1. Losses at the gene ends were 1 base for V and 8 bases for J; bases not matched to a gene: 6. CDR1 and CDR2 from the germline V gene are GTSNPN and SVGIG (reference sequence). This CDR3 has 15 amino acids. The CDR3 DNA reads TGTGCCTGGAGTGACGCGGACAGGGGGCGGGAAAAACTGTTTTTT. This sequence encodes CAWSDADRGREKLFF.

The V gene is TRBV7-2, the J gene TRBJ2-3; 8 nucleotides agree with TRBD2. Germline CDR1 is SGHTA and CDR2 is FQGNSA. This CDR3 spans 14 amino acids. Germline trimming cut 5 bases from V and 6 bases from J; bases unmatched to any gene: 7. CDR3 loop: CASSGGLVSDTQYF. CDR3 nucleotides: TGTGCCAGCAGCGGGGGACTAGTTTCTGATACGCAGTATTTT.

This clone was detected a few times. V usage is TRBV6-6 and J usage is TRBJ1-1; TRBD1 matches at 9 bases. J gave up 6 bases and V 9 bases, and 11 bases lay outside the gene matches. The germline gives CDR1 MNHNY, CDR2 SVGAGI (reference sequence). The CDR3 sequence is 14 residues long. CDR3 residues: CASNPDRGFAEAFF. The CDR3 coding sequence is TGTGCCAGTAATCCGGACAGGGGCTTTGCTGAAGCTTTCTTT.

The chain joins TRBV18 to TRBJ1-5; 9 nucleotides match TRBD1. CDR1 is KGHSH, CDR2 LQKENI, per germline. CDR3 size: 16 residues. V lost 5 bases, J lost 2 bases, and 7 bases stayed unmatched. In DNA form, the CDR3 reads TGTGCCAGCTCAAAAGGGACAGGGAACGGCAATCAGCCCCAGCATTTT. This gives the protein CASSKGTGNGNQPQHF.